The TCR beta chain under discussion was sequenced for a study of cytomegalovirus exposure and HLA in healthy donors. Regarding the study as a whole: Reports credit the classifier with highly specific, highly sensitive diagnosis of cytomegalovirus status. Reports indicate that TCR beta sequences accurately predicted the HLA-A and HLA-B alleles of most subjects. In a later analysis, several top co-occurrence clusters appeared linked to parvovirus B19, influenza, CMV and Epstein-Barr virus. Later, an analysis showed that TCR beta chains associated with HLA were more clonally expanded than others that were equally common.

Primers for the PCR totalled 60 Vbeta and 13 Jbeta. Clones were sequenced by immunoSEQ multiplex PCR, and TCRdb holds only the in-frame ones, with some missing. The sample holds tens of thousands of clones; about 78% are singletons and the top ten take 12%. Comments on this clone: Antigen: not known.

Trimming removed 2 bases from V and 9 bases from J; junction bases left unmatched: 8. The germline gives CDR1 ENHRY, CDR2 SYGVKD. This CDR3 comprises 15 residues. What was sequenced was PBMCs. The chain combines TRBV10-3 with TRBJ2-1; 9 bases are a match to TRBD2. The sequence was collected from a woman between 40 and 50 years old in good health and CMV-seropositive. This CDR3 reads CAISETPGLASEQFF. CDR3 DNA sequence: TGTGCCATCAGTGAGACCCCGGGACTAGCAAGTGAGCAGTTCTTC.